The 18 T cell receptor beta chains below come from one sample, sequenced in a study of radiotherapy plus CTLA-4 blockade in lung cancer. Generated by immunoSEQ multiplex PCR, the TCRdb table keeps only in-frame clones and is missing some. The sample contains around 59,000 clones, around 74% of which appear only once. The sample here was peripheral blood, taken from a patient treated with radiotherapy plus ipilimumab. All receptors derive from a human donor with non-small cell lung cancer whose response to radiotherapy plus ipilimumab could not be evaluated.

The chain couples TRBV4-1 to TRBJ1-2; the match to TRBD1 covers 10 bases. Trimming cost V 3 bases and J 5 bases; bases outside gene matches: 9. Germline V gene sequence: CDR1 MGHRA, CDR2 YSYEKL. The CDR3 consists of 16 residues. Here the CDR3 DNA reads TGCGCCAGCAGCCAGACCCCCGGGGGACAGGGGTATGGCTACACCTTC. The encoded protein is CASSQTPGGQGYGYTF.

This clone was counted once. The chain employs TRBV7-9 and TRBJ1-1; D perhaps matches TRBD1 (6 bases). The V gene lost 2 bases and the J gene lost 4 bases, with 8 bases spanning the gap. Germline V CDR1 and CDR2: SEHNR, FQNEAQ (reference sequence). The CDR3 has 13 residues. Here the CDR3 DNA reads TGTGCCAGCAGCTTAACAGGGAGCACTGAAGCTTTCTTT. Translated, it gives CASSLTGSTEAFF. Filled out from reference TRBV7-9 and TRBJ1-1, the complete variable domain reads DTGVSQNPRHKITKRGQNVTFRCDPISEHNRLYWYRQTLGQGPEFLTYFQNEAQLEKSRLLSDRFSAERPKGSFSTLEIQRTEQGDSAMYLCASSLTGSTEAFFGQGTRLTVV.

CDR3 in amino acids: CASTPDSPYEQYF. DNA of the CDR3: TGTGCCAGCACCCCAGACAGTCCCTACGAGCAGTACTTC. The chain employs TRBV6-5 and TRBJ2-7, with D possibly TRBD1 on 5 matching bases. V lost 7 bases and J lost 2, with 12 bases in between. The V gene's germline CDR1 is MNHEY and CDR2 SVGAGI. The CDR3 has 13 amino acids.

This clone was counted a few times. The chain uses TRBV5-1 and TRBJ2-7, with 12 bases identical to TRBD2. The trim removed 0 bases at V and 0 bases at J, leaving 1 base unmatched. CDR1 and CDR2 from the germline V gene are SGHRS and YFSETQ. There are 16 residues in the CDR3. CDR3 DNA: TGCGCCAGCAGCTTGGGGACTAGCGGGATCTCCTACGAGCAGTACTTC. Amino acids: CASSLGTSGISYEQYF.

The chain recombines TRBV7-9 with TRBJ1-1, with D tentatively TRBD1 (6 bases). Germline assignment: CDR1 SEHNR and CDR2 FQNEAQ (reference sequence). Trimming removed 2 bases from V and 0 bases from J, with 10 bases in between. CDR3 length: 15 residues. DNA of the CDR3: TGTGCCAGCAGCTTACAGGGGTTAATGAACACTGAAGCTTTCTTT. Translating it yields CASSLQGLMNTEAFF.

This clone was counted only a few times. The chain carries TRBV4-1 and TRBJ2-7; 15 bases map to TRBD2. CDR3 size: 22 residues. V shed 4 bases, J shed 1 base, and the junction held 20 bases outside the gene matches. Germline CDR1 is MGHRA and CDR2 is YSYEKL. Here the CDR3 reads CASSRSGVRPGLAGGESYEQYF. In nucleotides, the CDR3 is TGCGCCAGCAGCCGCTCAGGCGTAAGACCGGGACTAGCGGGAGGAGAATCCTACGAGCAGTACTTC.

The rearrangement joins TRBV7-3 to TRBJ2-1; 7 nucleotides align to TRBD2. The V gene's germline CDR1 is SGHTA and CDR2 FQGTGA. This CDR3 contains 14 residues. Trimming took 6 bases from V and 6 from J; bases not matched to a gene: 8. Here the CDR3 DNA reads TGTGCCAGCAGTTCTTGGGGGGGAGGCAATGAGCAGTTCTTC. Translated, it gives CASSSWGGGNEQFF.

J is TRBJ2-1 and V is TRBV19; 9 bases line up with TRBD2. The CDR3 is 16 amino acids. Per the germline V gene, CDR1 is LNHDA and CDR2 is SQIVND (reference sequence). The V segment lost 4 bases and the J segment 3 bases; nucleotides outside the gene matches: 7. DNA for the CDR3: TGTGCCAGTAGTACATCACTAGCGGGCAACTACAATGAGCAGTTCTTC. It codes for CASSTSLAGNYNEQFF.

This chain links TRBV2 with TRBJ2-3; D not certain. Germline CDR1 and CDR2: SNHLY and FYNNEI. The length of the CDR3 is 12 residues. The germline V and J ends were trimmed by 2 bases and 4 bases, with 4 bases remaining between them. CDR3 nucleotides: TGTGCCAGCAGTGAACAGGCAGATACGCAGTATTTT. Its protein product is CASSEQADTQYF.

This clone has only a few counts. The CDR3 protein is CATSPGSTDTQYF. The CDR3 region has the DNA TGTGCCACCAGTCCAGGAAGCACAGATACGCAGTATTTT. The rearrangement joins TRBV15 to TRBJ2-3; D is uncertain. V lost 6 bases and J lost 0, with 7 bases in between. CDR3 length equals 13 residues. Germline CDR1 LNHNV, CDR2 YYDKDF (reference sequence).

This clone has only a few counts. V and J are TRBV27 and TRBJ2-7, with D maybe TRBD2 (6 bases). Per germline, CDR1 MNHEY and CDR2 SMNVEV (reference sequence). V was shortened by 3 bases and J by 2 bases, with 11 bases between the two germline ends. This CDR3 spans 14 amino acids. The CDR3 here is CASSFGAGPYEQYF. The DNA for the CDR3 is TGTGCCAGCAGTTTCGGCGCGGGGCCCTACGAGCAGTACTTC.

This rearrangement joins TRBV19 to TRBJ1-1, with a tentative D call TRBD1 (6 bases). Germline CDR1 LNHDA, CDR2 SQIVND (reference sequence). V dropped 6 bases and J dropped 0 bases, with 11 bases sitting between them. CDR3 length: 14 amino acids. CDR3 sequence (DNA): TGTGCCAGTAGGCCTGGACAGTTGAACACTGAAGCTTTCTTT. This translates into CASRPGQLNTEAFF.

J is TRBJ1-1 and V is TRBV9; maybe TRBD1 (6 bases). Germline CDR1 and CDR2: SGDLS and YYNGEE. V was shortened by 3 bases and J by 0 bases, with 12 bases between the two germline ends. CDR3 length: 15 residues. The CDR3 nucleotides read TGTGCCAGCAGCGATAGGGGGGGTCTGAACACTGAAGCTTTCTTT. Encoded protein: CASSDRGGLNTEAFF.

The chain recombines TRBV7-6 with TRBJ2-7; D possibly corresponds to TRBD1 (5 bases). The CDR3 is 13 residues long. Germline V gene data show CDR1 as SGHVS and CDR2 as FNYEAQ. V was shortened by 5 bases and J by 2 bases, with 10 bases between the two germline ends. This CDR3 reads CASSAGIAYEQYF. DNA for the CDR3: TGTGCCAGCAGCGCAGGGATCGCCTACGAGCAGTACTTC.

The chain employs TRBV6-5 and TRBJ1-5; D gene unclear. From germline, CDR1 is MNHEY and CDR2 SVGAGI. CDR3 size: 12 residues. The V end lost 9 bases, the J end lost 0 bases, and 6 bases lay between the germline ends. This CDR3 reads CASRFSNQPQHF. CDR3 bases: TGTGCCAGTCGGTTTAGCAATCAGCCCCAGCATTTT.

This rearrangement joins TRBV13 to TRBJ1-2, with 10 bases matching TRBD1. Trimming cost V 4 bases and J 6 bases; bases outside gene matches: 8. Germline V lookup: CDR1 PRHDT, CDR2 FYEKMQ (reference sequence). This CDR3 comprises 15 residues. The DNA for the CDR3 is TGTGCCAGCAGCTGGACAGGGGGAGCTTTCGATGGCTACACCTTC. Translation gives CASSWTGGAFDGYTF.

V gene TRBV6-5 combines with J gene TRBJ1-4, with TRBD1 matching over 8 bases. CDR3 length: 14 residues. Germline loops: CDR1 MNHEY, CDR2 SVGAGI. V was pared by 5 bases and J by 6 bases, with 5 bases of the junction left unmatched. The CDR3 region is CASSDGQGYEKLFF. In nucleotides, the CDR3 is TGTGCCAGCAGTGACGGACAGGGTTATGAAAAACTGTTTTTT.

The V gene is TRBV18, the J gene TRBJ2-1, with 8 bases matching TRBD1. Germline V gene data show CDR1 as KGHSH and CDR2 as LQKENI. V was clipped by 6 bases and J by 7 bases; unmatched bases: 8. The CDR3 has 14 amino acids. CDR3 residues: CASSATGEVNEQFF. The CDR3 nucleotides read TGTGCCAGCTCTGCGACAGGGGAGGTGAATGAGCAGTTCTTC.